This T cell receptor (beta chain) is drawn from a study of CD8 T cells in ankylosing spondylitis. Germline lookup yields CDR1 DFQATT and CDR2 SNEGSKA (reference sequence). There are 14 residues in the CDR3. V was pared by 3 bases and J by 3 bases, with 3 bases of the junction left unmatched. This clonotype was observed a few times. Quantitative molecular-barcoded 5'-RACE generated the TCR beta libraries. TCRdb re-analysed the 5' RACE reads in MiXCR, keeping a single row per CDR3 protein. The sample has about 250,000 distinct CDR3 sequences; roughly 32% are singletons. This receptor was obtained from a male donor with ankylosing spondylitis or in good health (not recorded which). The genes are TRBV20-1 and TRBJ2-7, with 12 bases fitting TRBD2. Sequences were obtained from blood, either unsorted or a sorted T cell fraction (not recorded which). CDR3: CSASRTSGDYEQYF. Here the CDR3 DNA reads TGCAGTGCTAGTAGGACTAGCGGGGACTACGAGCAGTACTTC.